A single sample gave rise to the 11 T cell receptor beta chains below, sequenced in a study of OX40 agonist ivuxolimab in advanced cancers. TCRdb's copy holds only in-frame clones and misses some; the assay was immunoSEQ multiplex PCR. Of some 21,000 clones detected, around nine tenths appear once; the ten largest clones hold more than 20%. Here the sequenced sample was CD4+ or CD8+ T cells sorted from blood, taken in a trial of the OX40 agonist ivuxolimab. Receptor source: an adult with an advanced solid tumor such as melanoma, head and neck, liver or kidney cancer.

The chain is built from TRBV19 and TRBJ1-5, with 7 nucleotides matching TRBD1. CDR1 and CDR2 (germline): LNHDA, SQIVND (reference sequence). The CDR3 spans 14 residues. J gave up 9 bases and V 10 bases, and 15 bases lay outside the gene matches. CDR3 residues: CATHRDSGAVPQHF. The CDR3 bases are TGTGCCACCCACCGGGACAGCGGGGCTGTGCCCCAGCATTTT.

This clone has a single count. The chain combines TRBV7-9 with TRBJ1-1; no definite D call. Germline assignment: CDR1 SEHNR and CDR2 FQNEAQ (reference sequence). The V and J ends lost 5 bases and 0 bases respectively, with 7 bases between them. The length of the CDR3 is 13 residues. The CDR3 loop reads CASSPSLNTEAFF. The CDR3, as DNA: TGTGCCAGCAGCCCTTCTTTGAACACTGAAGCTTTCTTT. Full variable domain (rest looked up from reference TRBV7-9 and TRBJ1-1): DTGVSQNPRHKITKRGQNVTFRCDPISEHNRLYWYRQTLGQGPEFLTYFQNEAQLEKSRLLSDRFSAERPKGSFSTLEIQRTEQGDSAMYLCASSPSLNTEAFFGQGTRLTVV.

The genes are TRBV2 and TRBJ2-7, with D hard to call. CDR1 and CDR2 from the germline V gene are SNHLY and FYNNEI. V was cut by 3 bases and J by 5 bases, with 11 bases left in between. This CDR3 region has 13 residues. The CDR3 region is CASSDILGHEQYF. CDR3 bases: TGTGCCAGCAGTGATATTTTGGGCCACGAGCAGTACTTC.

The chain has TRBV15 and TRBJ2-7; D call uncertain. Trimming took 3 bases from V and 2 from J, leaving 5 bases between them. CDR1 and CDR2 (germline): LNHNV, YYDKDF (reference sequence). The length of the CDR3 is 12 residues. The CDR3 loop is CATSRGTYEQYF. The CDR3 DNA sequence: TGTGCCACCAGCAGGGGCACCTACGAGCAGTACTTC.

This clone was seen a few times. This chain joins TRBV27 and TRBJ1-3; D not resolved. The CDR3 consists of 13 residues. CDR1 is MNHEY and CDR2 is SMNVEV in the germline V gene (reference sequence). V gave up 6 bases and J gave up 9 bases, with 15 bases separating them. The CDR3 spells CASSPPGGGTIYF. CDR3 coding DNA: TGTGCCAGCAGCCCTCCGGGTGGCGGCACCATATATTTT.

This chain joins TRBV19 and TRBJ2-2, with a tentative D call TRBD2 (6 bases). Germline V lookup: CDR1 LNHDA, CDR2 SQIVND (reference sequence). The CDR3 has 17 residues. Trimming pared 7 bases from V and 6 bases from J, leaving 24 bases between. The CDR3 sequence is CASMDHRRGIGAGELFF. In DNA, the CDR3 is TGTGCCAGTATGGACCACAGGAGGGGAATAGGGGCCGGGGAGCTGTTTTTT.

The chain employs TRBV2 and TRBJ1-1, with 9 positions matching TRBD1. V lost 7 bases and J lost 1; bases outside the gene matches: 10. CDR1 is SNHLY, CDR2 FYNNEI, per germline. The CDR3 runs to 16 residues. The CDR3 DNA follows: TGTGCCAGCACCAGAGGGACAGGGTGGGGGAACACTGAAGCTTTCTTT. This codes for CASTRGTGWGNTEAFF.

The genes are TRBV4-3 and TRBJ2-3; 11 bases are shared with TRBD2. J gave up 2 bases and V 0 bases, and 7 bases lay outside the gene matches. This CDR3 spans 18 amino acids. Germline V CDR1 and CDR2: LGHNA, YSLEER. CDR3 DNA sequence: TGCGCCAGCAGCCAAGATGGGGTAGCGGGGGGGAACACAGATACGCAGTATTTT. This sequence encodes CASSQDGVAGGNTDTQYF.

The chain uses TRBV4-3 and TRBJ1-2, with a possible D match to TRBD1 (5 bases). The V and J ends lost 0 bases and 4 bases respectively, with 12 bases between them. This CDR3 is built from 15 residues. Germline lookup yields CDR1 LGHNA and CDR2 YSLEER. CDR3: CASSQDAGAFYGYTF. The CDR3 DNA sequence: TGCGCCAGCAGCCAAGATGCCGGGGCCTTCTATGGCTACACCTTC.

The V and J genes are TRBV7-9 and TRBJ2-1; possibly TRBD1 or TRBD2 for D (6 bases each). Trimming pared 2 bases from V and 9 bases from J, leaving 14 bases between. Germline V lookup: CDR1 SEHNR, CDR2 FQNEAQ (reference sequence). CDR3 size: 14 residues. The CDR3 spells CASSLMGGDSEQFF. The CDR3 bases are TGTGCCAGCAGCTTAATGGGGGGCGATTCTGAGCAGTTCTTC.

The chain joins TRBV6-5 to TRBJ1-4; maybe TRBD1 (6 bases). With 2 bases removed from V and 3 bases from J, the gap between germline ends came to 13 bases. CDR3 length: 16 amino acids. Germline CDR1 is MNHEY and CDR2 is SVGAGI. CDR3 residues: CASSYTTGWANEKLFF. The CDR3 bases are TGTGCCAGCAGTTACACCACAGGGTGGGCTAATGAAAAACTGTTTTTT.